Below, 12 T cell receptor beta chains from the same sample are listed, as sequenced in a study of a mutant IDH1 vaccine in newly diagnosed glioma. Their cognate antigens are unknown. The sample's time point: week 11, during vaccination. With topical imiquimod, each dose of the vaccine consisted of 300 ug of mutant IDH1 20-mer peptide. This table comes from immunoSEQ multiplex PCR, and its TCRdb copy is limited to in-frame clones, with some not included. The sample lists approximately 110,000 clones, approximately 87% seen once, with 0.55% to 0.7% in the top ten. This specimen was PBMCs, taken from a glioma patient whose treatment included an IDH1 peptide vaccine. The receptors come from a woman between 50 and 59 years old with glioma.

This chain links TRBV4-1 with TRBJ2-7; 9 nucleotides agree with TRBD2. CDR3 length: 15 residues. V lost 0 bases to trimming and J lost 3 bases; unmatched junction nucleotides: 3. Germline V gene sequence: CDR1 MGHRA, CDR2 YSYEKL. CDR3 coding DNA: TGCGCCAGCAGCCAAGACCTGACTAGCGGCTACGAGCAGTACTTC. Its protein is CASSQDLTSGYEQYF.

The rearrangement joins TRBV2 to TRBJ1-2; D is perhaps TRBD1 (6 bases). Germline CDR1 SNHLY, CDR2 FYNNEI. With 2 bases removed from V and 7 bases from J, the gap between germline ends came to 17 bases. The CDR3 has 15 amino acids. CDR3 in amino acids: CASSERTDFSGGYTF. CDR3 bases: TGTGCCAGCAGTGAACGGACAGACTTCAGTGGTGGCTACACCTTC.

The chain employs TRBV30 and TRBJ2-5; D remains unclear. The germline V and J ends were trimmed by 0 bases and 5 bases, with 10 bases remaining between them. The CDR3 runs to 13 residues. Looked up from germline, CDR1 is GTSNPN and CDR2 is SVGIG (reference sequence). The CDR3 reads CAWSVGRQETQYF. The CDR3 DNA reads TGTGCCTGGAGTGTTGGGCGCCAGGAGACCCAGTACTTC.

The chain uses TRBV29-1 and TRBJ2-1; 11 nucleotides match TRBD2. This CDR3 spans 13 amino acids. CDR1 and CDR2 (germline): SQVTM, ANQGSEA. V lost 1 base, J lost 15 bases, and 8 bases stayed unmatched. CDR3 coding DNA: TGCAGCGTTGAAGGTCAACTAGCGGGAGTCGCGTTCTTC. This sequence encodes CSVEGQLAGVAFF.

The chain links TRBV10-3 to TRBJ1-5, with D possibly matching TRBD1 (5 bases). V lost 10 bases, J lost 7 bases, and 17 bases lay in between. The CDR3 is 13 residues long. The germline CDR1 and CDR2 sequences are ENHRY and SYGVKD. CDR3 loop: CATGPGIGQPQHF. The CDR3 nucleotides are TGTGCCACAGGGCCAGGGATCGGCCAGCCCCAGCATTTT.

Only a few counts were recorded for this clone. The V and J genes are TRBV9 and TRBJ1-1, with TRBD1 matching over 8 bases. Trimming took 0 bases from V and 1 from J; bases not matched to a gene: 5. CDR3 size: 16 residues. Germline V gene lookup returns CDR1 SGDLS and CDR2 YYNGEE. Written as DNA, the CDR3 is TGTGCCAGCAGCGTAGGAGCAGGGGGCAAGAACACTGAAGCTTTCTTT. Translated: CASSVGAGGKNTEAFF.

This clone was seen only once. The chain combines TRBV7-2 with TRBJ2-1, with a possible D match to TRBD2 (5 bases). The germline V gene encodes CDR1 SGHTA and CDR2 FQGNSA. With 1 base removed from V and 9 bases from J, the gap between germline ends came to 13 bases. CDR3 length: 14 residues. CDR3 amino acids: CASSLGGFVGEQFF. CDR3 coding DNA: TGTGCCAGCAGCTTAGGCGGGTTTGTTGGTGAGCAGTTCTTC. Variable domain in full (rest from reference TRBV7-2 and TRBJ2-1): GAGVSQSPSNKVTEKGKDVELRCDPISGHTALYWYRQSLGQGLEFLIYFQGNSAPDKSGLPSDRFSAERTGGSVSTLTIQRTQQEDSAVYLCASSLGGFVGEQFFGPGTRLTVL.

V usage is TRBV6-5 and J usage is TRBJ2-1; perhaps TRBD1 as D (5 bases). The CDR3 totals 16 residues. Germline CDR1 is MNHEY and CDR2 is SVGAGI. Trimming cost V 0 bases and J 10 bases, with 19 bases left between them. The CDR3 DNA sequence: TGTGCCAGCAGTTACTCGGGCGGAGCTGGCCCAGGGGAGCAGTTCTTC. Protein product: CASSYSGGAGPGEQFF.

This chain joins TRBV7-6 and TRBJ1-5; no definite D call. This CDR3 comprises 14 residues. V was pared by 1 base and J by 6 bases, with 10 bases between. Germline V gives CDR1 SGHVS, CDR2 FNYEAQ. The CDR3 nucleotides read TGTGCCAGCAGCTTAGATGTGTTTTCTCAGCCCCAGCATTTT. This gives the protein CASSLDVFSQPQHF.

This rearrangement joins TRBV11-2 to TRBJ2-7; either TRBD1 or TRBD2 may supply D (5 bases each). V was trimmed by 5 bases and J by 5 bases, leaving 16 bases between them. CDR3 size: 14 residues. Germline V gives CDR1 SGHAT, CDR2 FQNNGV. The CDR3 loop is CASSLAGREHEQYF. Written as DNA, the CDR3 is TGTGCCAGCAGCCTCGCGGGCAGGGAACACGAGCAGTACTTC.

This sequence joins TRBV7-8 and TRBJ2-1; D unresolved. Germline values: CDR1 SGHVS, CDR2 FQNEAQ. Trimming stripped 1 base from V and 0 bases from J, with 10 bases between. There are 16 residues in the CDR3. The CDR3 DNA sequence: TGTGCCAGCAGCTTAGGTCGCTACTACTCCTACAATGAGCAGTTCTTC. Translated, it gives CASSLGRYYSYNEQFF.

The count of this clone is one. This sequence joins TRBV30 and TRBJ2-1, with 10 bases lining up with TRBD1. V lost 8 bases to trimming and J lost 4 bases; unmatched junction nucleotides: 5. The CDR3 length is 13 residues. Germline CDR1 is GTSNPN and CDR2 is SVGIG (reference sequence). The CDR3 here is CAQRTGGYNEQFF. In DNA, the CDR3 is TGTGCCCAACGGACAGGGGGTTACAATGAGCAGTTCTTC.